This TCR beta chain was identified during a study of blood T cell repertoires in COVID-19. Original analysis: Counts of nucleated cells, estimated from reference gene primer amplification, were obtained. Measured with immunoSEQ multiplex PCR; TCRdb has only the in-frame clones, and not every one. V and J calls and clone size are copied from that table; D and trimming were computed from the DNA. The sample has over 150,000 clones; roughly four fifths are singletons. Followed longitudinally, the Seattle patients had been enrolled during active infection. Trimming removed 3 bases from V and 4 bases from J; junction bases left unmatched: 5. The length of the CDR3 is 15 residues. Germline assignment: CDR1 KGHDR and CDR2 SFDVKD.

The V and J genes are TRBV24-1 and TRBJ1-2; 9 bases map to TRBD1. Material: peripheral blood. The TCR originated in a woman in her seventies with COVID-19, enrolled during active disease. CDR3 nucleotide sequence: TGTGCCACCAGTGATCCTACAGGGGGCGTCTATGGCTACACCTTC. Translating it yields CATSDPTGGVYGYTF.